This TCR beta chain was recovered during a study of OX40 agonist ivuxolimab in advanced cancers. The protocol was immunoSEQ multiplex PCR, while the TCRdb copy is restricted to in-frame clones and leaves out a portion. The table has about 61,000 clones, nearly 90% seen once. Germline trimming cut 7 bases from V and 2 bases from J; bases unmatched to any gene: 3. The CDR3 sequence is 15 residues long. Germline V CDR1 and CDR2: LNHDA, SQIVND (reference sequence). This chain uses TRBV19 with TRBJ2-6; the match to TRBD1 covers 9 bases. This receptor was identified in an adult with an advanced solid tumor such as melanoma, head and neck, liver or kidney cancer. The specimen was CD4+ or CD8+ T cells sorted from blood, collected in a trial of the OX40 agonist ivuxolimab. This chain's CDR3 is CASTRTGAGANVLTF. CDR3 in DNA: TGTGCCAGTACCAGGACAGGGGCTGGGGCCAACGTCCTGACTTTC. The full variable domain, rest sourced from reference TRBV19 and TRBJ2-6, is DGGITQSPKYLFRKEGQNVTLSCEQNLNHDAMYWYRQDPGQGLRLIYYSQIVNDFQKGDIAEGYSVSREKKESFPLTVTSAQKNPTAFYLCASTRTGAGANVLTFGAGSRLTVL.